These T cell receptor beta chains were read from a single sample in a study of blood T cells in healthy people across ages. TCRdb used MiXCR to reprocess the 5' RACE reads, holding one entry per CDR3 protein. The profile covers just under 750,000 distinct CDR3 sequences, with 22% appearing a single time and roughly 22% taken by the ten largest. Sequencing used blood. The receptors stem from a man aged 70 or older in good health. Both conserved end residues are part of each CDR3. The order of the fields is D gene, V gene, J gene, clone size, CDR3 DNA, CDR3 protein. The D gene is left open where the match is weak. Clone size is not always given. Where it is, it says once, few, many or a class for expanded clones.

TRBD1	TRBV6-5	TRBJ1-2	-	TGTGCCAGCAGTGCCCCGACAGGGTATGGCTACACCTTC	CASSAPTGYGYTF
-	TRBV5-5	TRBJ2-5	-	TGTGCCAGCAGCTTACAGAACCCCCAAGAGACCCAGTACTTC	CASSLQNPQETQYF
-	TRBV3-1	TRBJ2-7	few	TGTGCCAGCAGCCAAAGGGCTCGCGAGCAGTACTTC	CASSQRAREQYF
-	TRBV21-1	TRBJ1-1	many	TGTGCCAGCAGCAAAAAGGACCGCACGAGGACTGAAGCTTTCTTT	CASSKKDRTRTEAFF
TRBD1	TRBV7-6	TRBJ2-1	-	TGTGCCAGCAGCTCGATACCTCCGGGACAGGGCTATTTCTTC	CASSSIPPGQGYFF
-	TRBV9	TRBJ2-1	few	TGTGCCAGTAGCGTAGAGCCGGGAGACCCCTACAATGAGCAGTTCTTC	CASSVEPGDPYNEQFF
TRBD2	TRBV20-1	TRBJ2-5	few	TGCAGTGCTCAGCATCCTGTAGCGGGGGGGCAGGAGACCCAGTACTTC	CSAQHPVAGGQETQYF
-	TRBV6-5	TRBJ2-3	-	TGTGCCAGCAGTCGCGCCAAGGTGGTCACAGATACGCAGTATTTT	CASSRAKVVTDTQYF
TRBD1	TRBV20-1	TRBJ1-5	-	TGCAGTGCTGATCAGGGGGGCAATCAGCCCCAGCATTTT	CSADQGGNQPQHF
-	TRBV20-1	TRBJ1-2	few	TGCAGTGCTAGCACTGCGTATGGCTACACCTTC	CSASTAYGYTF
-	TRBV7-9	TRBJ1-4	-	TGTGCCAGCAGCTCACCTAACAGGGACACTAATGAAAAACTGTTTTTT	CASSSPNRDTNEKLFF
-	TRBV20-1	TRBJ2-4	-	TGCAGTGCTAATAGCGTGGCCAAAAACATTCAGTACTTC	CSANSVAKNIQYF
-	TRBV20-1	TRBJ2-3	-	TGCAGTGCGGGTAGCCCCAGAGATACGCAGTATTTT	CSAGSPRDTQYF
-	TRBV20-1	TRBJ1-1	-	TGCAGTGCTAGTGATGTTGTGAGGGCGGACACTGAAGCTTTCTTT	CSASDVVRADTEAFF
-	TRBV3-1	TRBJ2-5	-	TGTGCCAGCAGCCAAGAGTCAGCAGTTCAAGAGACCCAGTACTTC	CASSQESAVQETQYF
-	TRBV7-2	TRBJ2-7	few	TGTGCCAGCAGGAGCCCGGGACTCCCTTTTTACGAGCAGTACTTC	CASRSPGLPFYEQYF
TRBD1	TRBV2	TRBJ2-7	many	TGTGCCAGCACGCTGGGGACAGCCTACGAGCAGTACTTC	CASTLGTAYEQYF
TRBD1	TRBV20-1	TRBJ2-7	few	TGCAGTGCTAGAGGGACAGGGGGCGTGAACGAGCAGTACTTC	CSARGTGGVNEQYF
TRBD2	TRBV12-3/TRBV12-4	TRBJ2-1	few	TGTGCCAGCAGAGCCTCTATATCGCCGGGGGGGTACAATGAGCAGTTCTTC	CASRASISPGGYNEQFF
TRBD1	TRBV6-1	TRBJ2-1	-	TGTGCCAGCAGACTACAGGGGGCAGGGAATGAGCAGTTCTTC	CASRLQGAGNEQFF
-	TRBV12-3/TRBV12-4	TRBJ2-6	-	TGTGCCAGCAGTCCGCGAGGACTTGGCTCTGGGGCCAACGTCCTGACTTTC	CASSPRGLGSGANVLTF
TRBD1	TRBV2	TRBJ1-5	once	TGTGCCAGCAGTAGAGACAGGGTGGGCAATCAGCCCCAGCATTTT	CASSRDRVGNQPQHF
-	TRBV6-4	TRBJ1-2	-	TGTGCCAGCTCCGAAGGAGAAGGGCTTGGCTACACCTTC	CASSEGEGLGYTF
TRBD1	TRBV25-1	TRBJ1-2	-	TGTGCCACCACCGGACAGGGGAACTATGGCTACACCTTC	CATTGQGNYGYTF
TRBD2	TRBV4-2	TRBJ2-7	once	TGTGCCAGCAGCCAAGAGGGACCCGGGGGGATGTACGAGCAGTCCTTC	CASSQEGPGGMYEQSF
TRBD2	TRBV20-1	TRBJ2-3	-	TGCAGCGAGACTAGCGGGGGGTCTGGAACAGATACGCAGTATTTT	CSETSGGSGTDTQYF
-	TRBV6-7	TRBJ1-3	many	TGTGCCAGCACTAAAAAGACGGCTTTGTCTGGAAACACCATATATTTT	CASTKKTALSGNTIYF
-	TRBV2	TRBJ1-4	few	TGTGCCAGCAGCTCTAGGGAACTGTTTTTT	CASSSRELFF
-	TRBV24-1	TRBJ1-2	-	TGTGCCACCAGTGACCTGGAAAACTATGGCTACACCTTC	CATSDLENYGYTF
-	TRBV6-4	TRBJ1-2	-	TGTGCCAGCAGTCCTAACCCGGAGAGGGCTGGCTACACCTTC	CASSPNPERAGYTF
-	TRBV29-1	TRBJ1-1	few	-	CSVETFFGQKNTEAFF
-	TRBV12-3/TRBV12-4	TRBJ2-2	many	TGTGCCAGCAGGGGAGAAGCCGGGGAGCTGTTTTTT	CASRGEAGELFF
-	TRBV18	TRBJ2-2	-	TGTGCCAGCTCACCGCGAGGGCAGACGAACACCGGGGAGCTGTTTTTT	CASSPRGQTNTGELFF
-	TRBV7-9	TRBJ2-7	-	TGTGCCAGCAGCTCAAGCGGACCGGACACCTACGAGCAGTACTTC	CASSSSGPDTYEQYF
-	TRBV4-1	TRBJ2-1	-	TGCGCCAGCAGCCCATACGGGGGTTTCTCCTACAATGAGCAGTTCTTC	CASSPYGGFSYNEQFF
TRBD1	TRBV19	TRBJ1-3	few	TGTGCCAGTAGTATTCAGACCGGGACAGCCGGAAACACCATATATTTT	CASSIQTGTAGNTIYF
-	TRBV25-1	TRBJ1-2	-	TGTGCCAGCAGTGAATGGGGGGATAACTATGGCTACACCTTC	CASSEWGDNYGYTF
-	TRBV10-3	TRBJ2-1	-	TGTGCCATCAGTGAGGTCGGGGTCTACAATGAGCAGTTCTTC	CAISEVGVYNEQFF
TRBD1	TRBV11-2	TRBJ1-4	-	TGTGCCAGCAGCCTCCGGACAGGTGGTTTGGGAAAACTGTTTTTT	CASSLRTGGLGKLFF
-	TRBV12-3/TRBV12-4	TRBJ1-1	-	TGTGCCAGCAGTTTAGGGGTCCCGGGCACTGAAGCTTTCTTT	CASSLGVPGTEAFF
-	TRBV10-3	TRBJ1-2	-	TGTGCCATCCCAGCCGACCTCTATGGCTACACCTTC	CAIPADLYGYTF
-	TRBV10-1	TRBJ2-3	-	TGCGCCAGCAGTGACCCTAGGGACTGGAACACAGATACGCAGTATTTT	CASSDPRDWNTDTQYF
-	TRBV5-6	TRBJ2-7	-	TGTGCCAGCAGCCCGATTGCTAGCCTCGACTACGAGCAGTACTTC	CASSPIASLDYEQYF
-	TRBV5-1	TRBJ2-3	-	TGCGCCAGCAGCTTATGGGCTAGCGTTCAAGATACGCAGTATTTT	CASSLWASVQDTQYF
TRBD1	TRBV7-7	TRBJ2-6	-	TGTGCCAGCAGCCCGGGGACAGGGATAAACTCTGGGGCCAACGTCCTGACTTTC	CASSPGTGINSGANVLTF
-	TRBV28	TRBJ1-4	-	TGTGCCAGCACCTATAGGGGAAAAACCGGAAAACTGTTTTTT	CASTYRGKTGKLFF
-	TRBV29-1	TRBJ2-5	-	TGCAGCGTCTTAGGAGGCGAGACCCAGTACTTC	CSVLGGETQYF